This is a list of T cell receptor beta chains from one sample in a study of T cell repertoires in cytomegalovirus infection. TCRdb reprocessed the reads via MiXCR and lists one record per CDR3 protein. Of 450,000 to 550,000 distinct CDR3 sequences detected, about 42% appear once; the ten largest clones hold about two fifths. These receptors are not linked to any known antigen. The starting material was cultured PBMCs, obtained from culture after CMV antigen stimulation. The source of these receptors is a human donor in good health (CMV status not recorded). Some clones in this sample may be carry-over from other donors' samples. Each CDR3 is given without its conserved first and last residue. Each record gives: D gene, V gene, J gene, CDR3 protein. A D gene is named only where the DNA matches it firmly.

D: .
V: TRBV20-1
J: TRBJ1-1
CDR3: SALRYSGEAF

D: TRBD2
V: TRBV10-3
J: TRBJ2-3
CDR3: AISEFPTSGINTQY

D: .
V: TRBV7-2
J: TRBJ2-5
CDR3: ASSPINSETQY

D: TRBD1
V: TRBV15
J: TRBJ1-2
CDR3: ATSRGTEANYGYT

D: TRBD2
V: TRBV7-2
J: TRBJ2-1
CDR3: ASSPRLAGSEQF

D: TRBD1
V: TRBV5-1
J: TRBJ2-1
CDR3: ASSLLNSGPAIPDRASNEQF

D: .
V: TRBV11-2
J: TRBJ2-1
CDR3: ASSHDSRNEQF

D: .
V: TRBV7-2
J: TRBJ1-2
CDR3: ASSGPGGYGYT

D: .
V: TRBV11-2
J: TRBJ2-6
CDR3: ASSLLLEANVLT

D: .
V: TRBV20-1
J: TRBJ2-5
CDR3: SAVAAGQETQY

D: TRBD2
V: TRBV12-3/TRBV12-4
J: TRBJ2-7
CDR3: ASRRAGPGGEQY

D: .
V: TRBV7-2
J: TRBJ2-1
CDR3: ASSQIYNEQF

D: .
V: TRBV7-2
J: TRBJ2-5
CDR3: ASSLAGPSETQY

D: .
V: TRBV7-3
J: TRBJ2-5
CDR3: AVHEGAQETQY

D: .
V: TRBV19
J: TRBJ2-1
CDR3: ASSIIRGTQF

D: .
V: TRBV6-5
J: TRBJ2-1
CDR3: ASLSGNEQF

D: TRBD2
V: TRBV12-3/TRBV12-4
J: TRBJ2-1
CDR3: ASSLGLAGFNEQF

D: TRBD2
V: TRBV7-2
J: TRBJ2-5
CDR3: ASSPQRDLQETQY

D: TRBD1
V: TRBV7-2
J: TRBJ1-1
CDR3: ASSPWTGYTEAF

D: .
V: TRBV7-9
J: TRBJ2-2
CDR3: ASSWKQATGELF

D: TRBD2
V: TRBV12-3/TRBV12-4
J: TRBJ2-1
CDR3: ASRLGGVRNEQF

D: .
V: TRBV5-1
J: TRBJ1-6
CDR3: ASSLLQVEDNSPLH

D: TRBD1
V: TRBV6-8
J: TRBJ2-1
CDR3: ASRTGDNEQF

D: .
V: TRBV20-1
J: TRBJ2-7
CDR3: SARAVSLGGEQY

D: TRBD1
V: TRBV10-3
J: TRBJ1-2
CDR3: AISESSGQGANDYGYT

D: .
V: TRBV6-1
J: TRBJ2-3
CDR3: ASKLFGLTDTQY

D: TRBD2
V: TRBV4-2
J: TRBJ2-1
CDR3: ASSQEASGGAQGYNEQF

D: TRBD1
V: TRBV6-8
J: TRBJ2-1
CDR3: ASREGTGFRRNNEQF

D: .
V: TRBV6-1
J: TRBJ2-5
CDR3: ASSEAWERY

D: .
V: TRBV7-2
J: TRBJ2-7
CDR3: ASSPTATLGSYEQY

D: .
V: TRBV11-2
J: TRBJ2-5
CDR3: ASSLDRAEETQY

D: .
V: TRBV5-1
J: TRBJ1-2
CDR3: ASSATSEHYGYT

D: .
V: TRBV6-1
J: TRBJ1-5
CDR3: ASRARSDGNQPQH

D: .
V: TRBV19
J: TRBJ2-4
CDR3: ASSPMGSLNIQY

D: .
V: TRBV10-3
J: TRBJ2-1
CDR3: AISESTRENEQF

D: .
V: TRBV2
J: TRBJ2-3
CDR3: ASSWTGKDTQY

D: TRBD1
V: TRBV10-3
J: TRBJ2-5
CDR3: AISDRDSQETQY

D: .
V: TRBV12-3/TRBV12-4
J: TRBJ1-1
CDR3: ASSLYKGRVGTEAF

D: .
V: TRBV10-2
J: TRBJ1-1
CDR3: ASRWGGAGSTEAF